The 20 T cell receptor beta chains reported below all come from one sample, sequenced in a study of blood T cell repertoires in COVID-19. The assay was immunoSEQ multiplex PCR, and TCRdb's table has in-frame clones only and misses some. The sample yields more than 70,000 clones, around 86% seen once. Source material: peripheral blood. Receptor source: a man aged 55 to 70 with acute or convalescent COVID-19.

V usage is TRBV12-5 and J usage is TRBJ2-2; 8 bases line up with TRBD1. CDR1 is LGHNT, CDR2 FRNRAP, per germline. The trim removed 4 bases at V and 7 bases at J, leaving 8 bases unmatched. This CDR3 comprises 15 residues. The CDR3 protein is CASGSRTGSDGELFF. The CDR3 DNA follows: TGTGCTAGTGGTTCCAGGACAGGGAGTGACGGGGAGCTGTTTTTT.

The chain has TRBV7-2 and TRBJ2-5; possible D gene TRBD2, 7 bases. Germline V CDR1 and CDR2: SGHTA, FQGNSA. V gave up 3 bases and J gave up 1 base, with 12 bases separating them. The CDR3 extends over 15 amino acids. CDR3 in DNA: TGTGCCAGCAGCTTGTTGGGGGGGCCCCAAGAGACCCAGTACTTC. As protein: CASSLLGGPQETQYF.

This clone was recorded a few times. This chain links TRBV5-1 with TRBJ2-1; TRBD1 is a possible D gene (6 bases). Germline V gene lookup returns CDR1 SGHRS and CDR2 YFSETQ. V was clipped by 2 bases and J by 0 bases, with 15 bases between them. The CDR3 runs 17 residues. The DNA for the CDR3 is TGCGCCAGCAGCTTTCTCCCAGGGGAGCACTCCTACAATGAGCAGTTCTTC. This encodes CASSFLPGEHSYNEQFF.

This sequence joins TRBV7-9 and TRBJ1-2; the match to TRBD1 covers 8 bases. This CDR3 is 13 amino acids long. Germline values: CDR1 SEHNR, CDR2 FQNEAQ (reference sequence). The junction had 6 bases not matched to a gene; V was cut back by 4 bases and J by 8 bases. CDR3 sequence (DNA): TGTGCCAGCAGCTCCGGACAGGGAGACGGCTACACCTTC. Translated, it gives CASSSGQGDGYTF.

V gene TRBV3-1 (or the pseudogene TRBV3-2) combines with J gene TRBJ2-3; 7 nucleotides line up with TRBD2. Germline V CDR1 and CDR2: LGHDT, YNNKEL (reference sequence). Trimming at V came to 1 base and at J to 3 bases, leaving 7 bases not matched to a gene. The CDR3 contains 16 residues. The CDR3 DNA reads TGTGCCAGCAGCCAAGGGTCGGGAGGAAGAACAGATACGCAGTATTTT. Encoded protein: CASSQGSGGRTDTQYF.

The chain carries TRBV19 and TRBJ2-5; 8 bases fit TRBD2. Trimming at V came to 3 bases and at J to 5 bases, leaving 11 bases not matched to a gene. Germline V CDR1 and CDR2: LNHDA, SQIVND (reference sequence). CDR3 length: 16 residues. The CDR3 reads CASSIGGSGSLETQYF. In DNA form, the CDR3 reads TGTGCCAGTAGTATCGGGGGAAGCGGGAGTCTGGAGACCCAGTACTTC.

This clone was counted once. The chain is built from TRBV11-2 and TRBJ2-7, with D tentatively TRBD2 (6 bases). From germline, CDR1 is SGHAT and CDR2 FQNNGV. The CDR3 extends over 16 amino acids. V was clipped by 0 bases and J by 6 bases, with 18 bases between them. CDR3 nucleotide sequence: TGTGCCAGCAGCTTAGATCATCAGGCGGGAACGAGCGAGCAGTACTTC. Residues: CASSLDHQAGTSEQYF. The variable domain in full, completed from reference TRBV11-2 and TRBJ2-7, reads EAGVAQSPRYKIIEKRQSVAFWCNPISGHATLYWYQQILGQGPKLLIQFQNNGVVDDSQLPKDRFSAERLKGVDSTLKIQPAKLEDSAVYLCASSLDHQAGTSEQYFGPGTRLTVT.

The chain has TRBV7-8 and TRBJ2-7, with 7 bases matching TRBD1. The trim removed 1 base at V and 1 base at J, leaving 1 base unmatched. Germline V gene sequence: CDR1 SGHVS, CDR2 FQNEAQ. The CDR3 sequence is 14 residues long. In DNA, the CDR3 is TGTGCCAGCAGCTTAGAGGGACAGTCCTACGAGCAGTACTTC. Residues: CASSLEGQSYEQYF.

The J gene is TRBJ2-5, the V gene TRBV2; TRBD2 might be the D (5 bases). The CDR3 length is 14 residues. V shed 7 bases and J shed 4 bases, with 16 bases lying between them. Germline V gene data show CDR1 as SNHLY and CDR2 as FYNNEI. The CDR3: CASTLEAGLETQYF. CDR3 in DNA: TGTGCCAGCACCCTGGAGGCGGGTCTAGAGACCCAGTACTTC. Filled out from reference TRBV2 and TRBJ2-5, the complete variable domain reads EPEVTQTPSHQVTQMGQEVILRCVPISNHLYFYWYRQILGQKVEFLVSFYNNEISEKSEIFDDQFSVERPDGSNFTLKIRSTKLEDSAMYFCASTLEAGLETQYFGPGTRLLVL.

The chain links TRBV28 to TRBJ2-7; TRBD1 might be the D (5 bases). CDR1 is MDHEN, CDR2 SYDVKM, per germline. The CDR3 spans 15 residues. The V end was cut by 4 bases, the J end by 0 bases, with 13 bases between. The CDR3 nucleotides are TGTGCCAGCAGTTCGACAGTTTGGGGCTCCTACGAGCAGTACTTC. It yields the protein CASSSTVWGSYEQYF. Based on the CDR3 plus reference TRBV28 and TRBJ2-7, the full variable domain is DVKVTQSSRYLVKRTGEKVFLECVQDMDHENMFWYRQDPGLGLRLIYFSYDVKMKEKGDIPEGYSVSREKKERFSLILESASTNQTSMYLCASSSTVWGSYEQYFGPGTRLTVT.

V and J are TRBV10-3 and TRBJ1-2; D may be TRBD1 (6 bases). Trimming pared 8 bases from V and 6 bases from J, leaving 16 bases between. Germline loops: CDR1 ENHRY, CDR2 SYGVKD. CDR3 length: 13 residues. Here the CDR3 DNA reads TGTGCCATCGGGCCAGGGGTTCGGGATGGCTACACCTTC. Protein product: CAIGPGVRDGYTF.

Concerning this clone: One junction end disagrees with the germline gene, perhaps due to a read error. V and J are TRBV13 and TRBJ2-3, with D perhaps being TRBD1 or TRBD2 (5 bases each). Germline assignment: CDR1 PRHDT and CDR2 FYEKMQ (reference sequence). The CDR3 covers 12 residues. The CDR3 coding sequence is TGTGCCAGCAGCATAGGGGCGGGTACGCAGTATTTT. This sequence encodes CASSIGAGTQYF.

This clone was recorded only once. This chain connects TRBV30 to TRBJ1-3; D perhaps matches TRBD1 (6 bases). V was cut by 0 bases and J by 1 base, with 13 bases left in between. The CDR3 sequence is 16 residues long. Germline V CDR1 and CDR2: GTSNPN, SVGIG (reference sequence). DNA of the CDR3: TGTGCCTGGAGTGTAACAGGGTCCCAATCTGGAAACACCATATATTTT. Its translation: CAWSVTGSQSGNTIYF.

V and J are TRBV5-1 and TRBJ2-7; the match to TRBD2 covers 11 bases. The V gene end was trimmed by 2 bases and the J gene end by 4 bases; junction bases not matched to a gene: 14. This CDR3 contains 18 residues. CDR1 is SGHRS, CDR2 YFSETQ, per germline. The CDR3 DNA follows: TGCGCCAGCAGCTTTCGGGGGACCGGGACTAGCGGAAAATACGAGCAGTACTTC. It is translated as CASSFRGTGTSGKYEQYF.

The V call is TRBV19, the J call TRBJ1-1, with a weak D call TRBD1 (5 bases). The CDR3 has 17 amino acids. Trimming stripped 5 bases from V and 11 bases from J, with 30 bases between. Germline values: CDR1 LNHDA, CDR2 SQIVND (reference sequence). The CDR3 DNA reads as TGTGCCAGTAGTCTATCTATTACAGGTAGGAGATTAGCAATGGCTTTCTTT. It codes for CASSLSITGRRLAMAFF.

The genes are TRBV5-1 and TRBJ2-7; the D gene is possibly TRBD1 (5 bases). This CDR3 has 15 amino acids. Germline V gene lookup returns CDR1 SGHRS and CDR2 YFSETQ. The V end was cut by 0 bases, the J end by 6 bases, with 16 bases between. CDR3 sequence (DNA): TGCGCCAGCAGCTTGGTGCTCGGCAGGGTGTCCGAGCAGTACTTC. It specifies CASSLVLGRVSEQYF.

This sequence joins TRBV14 and TRBJ1-2, with D possibly matching TRBD1 (5 bases). Looked up from germline, CDR1 is SGHDN and CDR2 is FVKESK. The CDR3 runs 14 residues. Trimming left V 1 base short and J 3 bases short, with 9 bases between. The CDR3 here is CASSQVDRYYGYTF. Written as DNA, the CDR3 is TGTGCCAGCAGCCAAGTAGACAGATACTATGGCTACACCTTC.

This sequence joins TRBV7-2 and TRBJ2-1; 9 nucleotides align to TRBD2. Germline loops: CDR1 SGHTA, CDR2 FQGNSA. The CDR3 is 13 amino acids. The trim removed 8 bases at V and 4 bases at J, leaving 3 bases unmatched. The CDR3, as DNA: TGTGCCAGCGAGCGGGGGGTATACAATGAGCAGTTCTTC. Amino acid sequence: CASERGVYNEQFF.

The chain carries TRBV19 and TRBJ2-3; a weak D match, TRBD2 (6 bases). V lost 8 bases, J lost 1 base, and 13 bases lay in between. Germline V lookup: CDR1 LNHDA, CDR2 SQIVND (reference sequence). This CDR3 comprises 14 residues. The CDR3 loop reads CASGLGTRTDTQYF. In DNA, the CDR3 is TGTGCCAGTGGGCTCGGGACTCGCACAGATACGCAGTATTTT.

The gene calls are TRBV7-6 and TRBJ1-5; 10 bases are shared with TRBD1. Germline lookup yields CDR1 SGHVS and CDR2 FNYEAQ. V shed 1 base and J 6 bases; nucleotides not matched to a gene: 3. The CDR3 is made up of 15 amino acids. The CDR3 DNA sequence: TGTGCCAGCAGCTTAGGGGACAGGGGAGGTCAGCCCCAGCATTTT. Residues: CASSLGDRGGQPQHF. Based on the CDR3 plus reference TRBV7-6 and TRBJ1-5, the full variable domain is GAGVSQSPRYKVTKRGQDVALRCDPISGHVSLYWYRQALGQGPEFLTYFNYEAQQDKSGLPNDRFSAERPEGSISTLTIQRTEQRDSAMYRCASSLGDRGGQPQHFGDGTRLSIL.